What follows are 10 T cell receptor beta chains derived from one specimen sequenced in a study of blood T cells in healthy people across ages. The authors ran a second PCR of roughly 6 to 12 cycles using a sample-barcoded 5' primer and a J-beta primer mix. Each CDR3 protein gets one entry after TCRdb re-called the 5' RACE reads with MiXCR. The sample records around 1,000,000 distinct CDR3 sequences, almost 25% being singletons. The sample was also reused in another study, on T cells of mothers and their children.

Material: blood. These receptor sequences come from a girl aged 2-10 years in good health.

The rearrangement uses TRBV2 and TRBJ2-5; TRBD1 aligns across 7 bases. J gave up 2 bases and V 7 bases, and 13 bases lay outside the gene matches. Germline V CDR1 and CDR2: SNHLY, FYNNEI. The CDR3 has 16 residues. CDR3 in DNA: TGTGCCAGCATAGCCCGCTGGGACAGTCTGCAAGAGACCCAGTACTTC. Protein: CASIARWDSLQETQYF.

A few counts support this clonotype. The chain joins TRBV15 to TRBJ1-5; D not certain. V dropped 4 bases and J dropped 0 bases, with 4 bases sitting between them. Germline CDR1 and CDR2: LNHNV and YYDKDF (reference sequence). CDR3 size: 13 residues. The CDR3 sequence is CATSIGSNQPQHF. DNA of the CDR3: TGTGCCACCAGCATCGGTAGCAATCAGCCCCAGCATTTT. The entire variable domain, with the rest obtained from reference TRBV15 and TRBJ1-5, is as follows: DAMVIQNPRYQVTQFGKPVTLSCSQTLNHNVMYWYQQKSSQAPKLLFHYYDKDFNNEADTPDNFQSRRPNTSFCFLDIRSPGLGDTAMYLCATSIGSNQPQHFGDGTRLSIL.

This chain uses TRBV6-5 with TRBJ2-7; D not resolved. CDR3 length: 15 residues. The V end lost 0 bases, the J end lost 6 bases, and 15 bases lay between the germline ends. Germline lookup yields CDR1 MNHEY and CDR2 SVGAGI. CDR3 in amino acids: CASSYSSSYPSEQYF. CDR3 in DNA: TGTGCCAGCAGTTACTCGAGTTCGTATCCCAGCGAGCAGTACTTC.

This chain connects TRBV4-3 to TRBJ1-1; perhaps TRBD1 as D (6 bases). The CDR3 runs 14 residues. V was trimmed by 4 bases and J by 4 bases, leaving 13 bases between them. The germline CDR1 and CDR2 sequences are LGHNA and YSLEER. Written as DNA, the CDR3 is TGCGCCAGCAGCCCACAGGGAGGGAGCACTGAAGCTTTCTTT. Residues: CASSPQGGSTEAFF.

This sequence joins TRBV12-3 or TRBV12-4 and TRBJ2-5; TRBD1 or TRBD2 may be the D gene (5 bases each). V lost 3 bases and J lost 5, with 16 bases in between. The CDR3 has 15 amino acids. CDR3 sequence: CASSFGAAGEETQYF. The CDR3 region has the DNA TGTGCCAGCAGTTTTGGGGCAGCCGGGGAGGAGACCCAGTACTTC.

This clonotype was detected a few times. Its ends do not fully match the called genes, so a read error is possible. CDR3 protein: CSARDYQGAAGELFF. The CDR3 region has the DNA TGCAGTGCTAGAGATTACCAGGGAGCGGCCGGGGAGCTGTTCTTT. This rearrangement joins TRBV20-1 to TRBJ2-2; either TRBD1 or TRBD2 may supply D (5 bases each). CDR1 DFQATT and CDR2 SNEGSKA come from the germline V gene (reference sequence). CDR3 length equals 15 residues.

The rearrangement uses TRBV30 and TRBJ1-2, with a tentative D call TRBD1 (5 bases). Germline loops: CDR1 GTSNPN, CDR2 SVGIG (reference sequence). Trimming shortened V by 7 bases and J by 6 bases, and 27 bases separated the two germline ends. The CDR3 is 16 amino acids. Written as DNA, the CDR3 is TGTGCCTCCCTTTTAGCCCTTCGCCGGCAGGGAGATGGCTACACCTTC. It translates to CASLLALRRQGDGYTF.

The chain couples TRBV14 to TRBJ2-2; D uncertain. The V end lost 8 bases, the J end lost 7 bases, and 17 bases lay between the germline ends. The CDR3 extends over 14 amino acids. Germline lookup yields CDR1 SGHDN and CDR2 FVKESK. CDR3 amino acids: CASGMAGPSGELFF. The CDR3 DNA is TGTGCCAGCGGGATGGCCGGACCAAGCGGGGAGCTGTTTTTT.

This clonotype was observed a few times. The V and J genes are TRBV7-3 and TRBJ2-7, with D tentatively TRBD2 (6 bases). Between the trimmed V and J ends, which lost 5 bases and 8 bases, there was a span of 16 bases. Germline lookup yields CDR1 SGHTA and CDR2 FQGTGA. The CDR3 consists of 13 residues. CDR3 region: CASSAGGSAQQYF. The CDR3, as DNA: TGTGCCAGCAGCGCTGGGGGGTCTGCACAGCAGTACTTC.

This clonotype has more than one count but fewer than ten. The V and J genes are TRBV7-2 and TRBJ2-5; D may be TRBD1 (6 bases). V lost 6 bases to trimming and J lost 1 base, with 9 bases between them. The CDR3 totals 13 residues. CDR1 and CDR2 from the germline V gene are SGHTA and FQGNSA. The CDR3 region is CASRRGSQETQYF. The CDR3 bases are TGTGCCAGCAGAAGGGGGTCCCAAGAGACCCAGTACTTC.